This T cell receptor (beta chain) was identified in a study of cytomegalovirus exposure and HLA in healthy donors. Amplification used 60 Vbeta primers and 13 Jbeta primers. Sequenced by immunoSEQ multiplex PCR; TCRdb stores in-frame clones only, minus some. Among about 160,000 clones listed, almost 85% were seen once. CDR3 length equals 14 residues. CDR1 SEHNR and CDR2 FQNEAQ come from the germline V gene (reference sequence). J lost 8 bases, V lost 5 bases, and 7 bases had no gene match. Note on this clone: Distinct nucleotide sequences in the sample also encode this CDR3.

The sample comprised PBMCs. The J gene is TRBJ1-2, the V gene TRBV7-9, with 11 bases matching TRBD1. This receptor was obtained from a man aged 30-40 years in good health and CMV-seronegative. CDR3 nucleotides: TGTGCCAGCAGCCCCGGACAGGGGGCGGGCGGCTACACCTTC. Encoded protein: CASSPGQGAGGYTF.